These 9 T cell receptor beta chains originate from one sample sequenced in a study of blood T cell repertoires in COVID-19. Profiled with immunoSEQ multiplex PCR; TCRdb holds only in-frame clones, not every one. This sample has fewer than 100,000 clones, with around 79% found just once. Sequenced sample: peripheral blood. The receptors were gathered from a man aged 50 to 60 with acute or convalescent COVID-19.

The chain links TRBV6-5 to TRBJ2-1, with D perhaps matching TRBD1 (6 bases). V dropped 2 bases and J dropped 6 bases, with 11 bases sitting between them. Germline lookup yields CDR1 MNHEY and CDR2 SVGAGI. CDR3 length: 14 amino acids. CDR3 bases: TGTGCCAGCAGTTACCTTCGGACAGTCAATGAGCAGTTCTTC. Protein product: CASSYLRTVNEQFF.

The chain carries TRBV19 and TRBJ2-1, with TRBD1 matching 7 bases. Germline CDR1 and CDR2: LNHDA and SQIVND (reference sequence). This CDR3 has 14 residues. Unmatched junction bases numbered 7, after V lost 6 bases and J lost 5 bases. The CDR3 DNA reads as TGTGCCAGTAGCGTCCGGGACAGCCACAATGAGCAGTTCTTC. Its translation: CASSVRDSHNEQFF.

The J gene is TRBJ2-7, the V gene TRBV5-1, with TRBD2 matching over 8 bases. The CDR3 length is 14 residues. With 0 bases clipped from V and 4 bases from J, the junction kept 3 bases outside the gene matches. In germline, CDR1 is SGHRS, CDR2 YFSETQ. CDR3 DNA: TGCGCCAGCAGCTTGGATAGCGGGGTTTACGAGCAGTACTTC. This translates into CASSLDSGVYEQYF.

The CDR3 protein is CSTKGPGGNTEAFF. The DNA of the CDR3 is TGCAGTACAAAAGGGCCAGGGGGGAACACTGAAGCTTTCTTT. This sequence joins TRBV29-1 and TRBJ1-1; 7 nucleotides line up with TRBD1. Germline-derived CDR1 and CDR2 are SQVTM and ANQGSEA. The CDR3 spans 14 residues.

The gene calls are TRBV15 and TRBJ1-1; D possibly corresponds to TRBD1 (6 bases). Germline V gene sequence: CDR1 LNHNV, CDR2 YYDKDF (reference sequence). V gave up 1 base and J gave up 0 bases, with 12 bases separating them. The CDR3 is made up of 16 amino acids. This CDR3 is CATSRADRSMNTEAFF. Here the CDR3 DNA reads TGTGCCACCAGCAGAGCGGACAGATCTATGAACACTGAAGCTTTCTTT.

This chain uses TRBV28 with TRBJ2-3, with D possibly matching TRBD1 (6 bases). Trimming pared 3 bases from V and 5 bases from J, leaving 15 bases between. Germline loops: CDR1 MDHEN, CDR2 SYDVKM. CDR3 length: 15 residues. The CDR3 region has the DNA TGTGCCAGCAGTTTTGCCGGGACATGGAGAGATACGCAGTATTTT. Translated: CASSFAGTWRDTQYF.

A few counts support this clone. The chain couples TRBV6-5 to TRBJ1-5, with D unclear. V was shortened by 7 bases and J by 2 bases, with 12 bases between the two germline ends. Germline CDR1 is MNHEY and CDR2 is SVGAGI. This CDR3 is 14 amino acids long. As DNA, the CDR3 is TGTGCCAGCAATAGCGGGCGGGGCAATCAGCCCCAGCATTTT. Its translation is CASNSGRGNQPQHF.

This clone has only one observation. The rearrangement links TRBV11-1 to TRBJ2-7; 9 bases match TRBD1. The CDR3 totals 15 residues. J was trimmed by 3 bases and V by 4 bases; bases with no gene match: 7. Germline V gives CDR1 SGHAT, CDR2 FQDESV (reference sequence). The CDR3 DNA sequence: TGTGCCAGCAGCTCACCGGGACAGGGAAGCTACGAGCAGTACTTC. Translating gives CASSSPGQGSYEQYF.

This clone was counted a few times. J is TRBJ2-7 and V is TRBV5-4, with no clear D. This CDR3 is built from 12 residues. V was cut by 4 bases and J by 6 bases, with 11 bases left in between. Germline-derived CDR1 and CDR2 are SGHNT and YYREEE (reference sequence). The CDR3 reads CASSVDIGEQYF. The CDR3 DNA follows: TGTGCCAGCAGCGTTGACATTGGCGAGCAGTACTTC. Variable domain in full (rest from reference TRBV5-4 and TRBJ2-7): ETGVTQSPTHLIKTRGQQVTLRCSSQSGHNTVSWYQQALGQGPQFIFQYYREEENGRGNFPPRFSGLQFPNYSSELNVNALELDDSALYLCASSVDIGEQYFGPGTRLTVT.